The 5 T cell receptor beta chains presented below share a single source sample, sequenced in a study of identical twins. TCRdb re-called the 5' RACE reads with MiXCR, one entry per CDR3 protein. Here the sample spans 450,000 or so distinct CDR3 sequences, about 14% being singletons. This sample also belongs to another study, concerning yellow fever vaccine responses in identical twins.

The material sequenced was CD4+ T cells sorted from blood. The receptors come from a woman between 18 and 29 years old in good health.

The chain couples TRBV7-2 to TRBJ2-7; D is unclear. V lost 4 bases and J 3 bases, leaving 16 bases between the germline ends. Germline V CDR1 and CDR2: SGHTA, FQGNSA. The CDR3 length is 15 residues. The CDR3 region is CASSSATVLIYEQYF. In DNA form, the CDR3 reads TGTGCCAGCAGCTCAGCTACCGTTTTGATCTACGAGCAGTACTTC.

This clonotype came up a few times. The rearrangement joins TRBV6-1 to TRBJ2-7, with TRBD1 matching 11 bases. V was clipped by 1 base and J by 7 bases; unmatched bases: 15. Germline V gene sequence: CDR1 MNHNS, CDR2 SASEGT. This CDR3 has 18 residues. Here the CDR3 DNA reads TGTGCCAGCAGTGAAGATCGTCGAGGGGGACAGGGGGTCGGGGAGCAGTACTTC. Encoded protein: CASSEDRRGGQGVGEQYF.

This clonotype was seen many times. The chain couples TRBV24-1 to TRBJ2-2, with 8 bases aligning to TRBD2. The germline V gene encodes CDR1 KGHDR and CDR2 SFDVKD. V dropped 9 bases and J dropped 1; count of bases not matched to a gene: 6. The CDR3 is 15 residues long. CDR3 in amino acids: CATRAGGMNTGELFF. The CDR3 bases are TGTGCCACCCGGGCGGGGGGAATGAACACCGGGGAGCTGTTTTTT.

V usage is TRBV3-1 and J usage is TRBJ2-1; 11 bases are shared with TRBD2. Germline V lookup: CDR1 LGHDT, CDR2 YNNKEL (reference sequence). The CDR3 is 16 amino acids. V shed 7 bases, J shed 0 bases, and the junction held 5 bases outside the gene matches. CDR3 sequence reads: CASTSSGGSSYNEQFF. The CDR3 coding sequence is TGTGCCAGCACCTCTAGCGGGGGGAGCTCCTACAATGAGCAGTTCTTC.

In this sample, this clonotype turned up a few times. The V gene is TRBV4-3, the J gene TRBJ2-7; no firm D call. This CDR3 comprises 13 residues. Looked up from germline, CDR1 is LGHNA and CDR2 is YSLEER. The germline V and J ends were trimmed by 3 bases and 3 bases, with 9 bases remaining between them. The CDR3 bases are TGCGCCAGCAGCCACCGCCGCGGCTACGAGCAGTACTTC. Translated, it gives CASSHRRGYEQYF.